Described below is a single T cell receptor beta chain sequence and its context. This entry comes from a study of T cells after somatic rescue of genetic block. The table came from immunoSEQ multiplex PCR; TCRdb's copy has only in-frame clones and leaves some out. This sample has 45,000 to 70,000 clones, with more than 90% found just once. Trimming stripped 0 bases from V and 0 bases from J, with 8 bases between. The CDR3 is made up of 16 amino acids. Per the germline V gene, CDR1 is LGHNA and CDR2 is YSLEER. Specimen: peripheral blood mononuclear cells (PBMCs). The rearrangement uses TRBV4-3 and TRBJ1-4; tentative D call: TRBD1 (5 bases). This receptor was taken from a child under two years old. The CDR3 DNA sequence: TGCGCCAGCAGCCAAGATGGGGGATCAACTAATGAAAAACTGTTTTTT. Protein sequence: CASSQDGGSTNEKLFF.